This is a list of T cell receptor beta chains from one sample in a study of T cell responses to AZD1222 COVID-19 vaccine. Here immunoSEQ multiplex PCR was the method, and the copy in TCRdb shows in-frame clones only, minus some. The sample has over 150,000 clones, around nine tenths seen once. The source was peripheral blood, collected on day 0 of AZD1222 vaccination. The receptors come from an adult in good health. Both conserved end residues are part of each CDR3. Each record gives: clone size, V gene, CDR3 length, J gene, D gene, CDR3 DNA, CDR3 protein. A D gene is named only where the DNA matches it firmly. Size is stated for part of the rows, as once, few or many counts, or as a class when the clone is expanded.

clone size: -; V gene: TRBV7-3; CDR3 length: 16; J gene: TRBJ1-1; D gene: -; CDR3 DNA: TGTGCCAGCAGCCCCTCCGGGGGGGGACTGAACACTGAAGCTTTCTTT; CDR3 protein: CASSPSGGGLNTEAFF
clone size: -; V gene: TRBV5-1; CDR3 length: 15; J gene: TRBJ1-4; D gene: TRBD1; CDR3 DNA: TGCGCCAGCAGCCTGACAGGGGGCGCTGGTGAAAAACTGTTTTTT; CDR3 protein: CASSLTGGAGEKLFF
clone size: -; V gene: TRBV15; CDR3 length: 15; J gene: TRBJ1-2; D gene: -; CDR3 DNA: TGTGCCACCAGCAGAGGGTATTCGGCGAACTATGGCTACACCTTC; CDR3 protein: CATSRGYSANYGYTF
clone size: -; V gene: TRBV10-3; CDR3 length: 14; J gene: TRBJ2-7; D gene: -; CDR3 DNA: TGTGCCATCAGTGAGGTCCGGACGACCTACGAGCAGTACTTC; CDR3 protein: CAISEVRTTYEQYF
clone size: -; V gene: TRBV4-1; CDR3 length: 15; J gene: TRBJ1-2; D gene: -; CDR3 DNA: TGCGCCAGCAGCCACGGGCGTCGCGGGGCCTATGGCTACACCTTC; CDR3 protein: CASSHGRRGAYGYTF
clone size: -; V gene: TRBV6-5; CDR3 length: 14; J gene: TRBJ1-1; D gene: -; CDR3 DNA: TGTGCCAGCACCGAGCGGCCAGGGTGGACTGAAGCTTTCTTT; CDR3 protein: CASTERPGWTEAFF
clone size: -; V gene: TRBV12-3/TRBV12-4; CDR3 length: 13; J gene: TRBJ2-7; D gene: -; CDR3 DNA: TGTGCCAGCAGCTCCCCAGGGTCCTACGAGCAGTACTTC; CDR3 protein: CASSSPGSYEQYF
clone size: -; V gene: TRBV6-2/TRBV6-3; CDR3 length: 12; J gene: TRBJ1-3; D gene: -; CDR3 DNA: TGTGCCAGCAGTTCAAATGGAAACACCATATATTTT; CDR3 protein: CASSSNGNTIYF
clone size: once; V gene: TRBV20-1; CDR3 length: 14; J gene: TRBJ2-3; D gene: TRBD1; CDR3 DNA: TGCAGTGCTACTGACAGGGGGCTAGGTGATACGCAGTATTTT; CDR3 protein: CSATDRGLGDTQYF
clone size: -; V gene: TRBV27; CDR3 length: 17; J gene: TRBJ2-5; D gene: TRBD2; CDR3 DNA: TGTGCCAGCAGTCGTAGGGGACTAGCGGACTATCAAGAGACCCAGTACTTC; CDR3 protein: CASSRRGLADYQETQYF
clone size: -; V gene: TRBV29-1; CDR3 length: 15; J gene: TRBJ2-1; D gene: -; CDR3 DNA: TGCAGCGTTGGGGTAGCGCCTAGCTCCTACAATGAGCAGTTCTTC; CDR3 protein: CSVGVAPSSYNEQFF
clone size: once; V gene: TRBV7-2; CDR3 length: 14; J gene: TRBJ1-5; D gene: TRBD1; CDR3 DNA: TGTGCCAGCAGCAGACAGGGGGCGAGTCAGCCCCAGCATTTT; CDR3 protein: CASSRQGASQPQHF
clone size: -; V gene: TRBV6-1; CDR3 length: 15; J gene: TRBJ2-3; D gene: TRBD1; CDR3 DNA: TGTGCCAGCAGTGATCAGGGGGCGGGCACAGATACGCAGTATTTT; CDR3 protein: CASSDQGAGTDTQYF
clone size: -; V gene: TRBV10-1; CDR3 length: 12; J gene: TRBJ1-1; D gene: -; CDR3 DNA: TGCGCCAGCAGTGATCTGAACACTGAAGCTTTCTTT; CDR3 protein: CASSDLNTEAFF
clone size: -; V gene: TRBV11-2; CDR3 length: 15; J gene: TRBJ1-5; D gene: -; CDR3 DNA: TGTGCCAGCAGCTTAGGTCAGACGGCCCCAGGGCCCCAGCATTTT; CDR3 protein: CASSLGQTAPGPQHF
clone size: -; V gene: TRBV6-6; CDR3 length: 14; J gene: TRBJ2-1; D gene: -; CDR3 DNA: TGTGCCAGCAGTTACTCGAGGACAAGCAATGAGCAGTTCTTC; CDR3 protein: CASSYSRTSNEQFF
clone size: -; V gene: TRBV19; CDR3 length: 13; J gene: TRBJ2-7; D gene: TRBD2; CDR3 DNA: TGTGCCAGTTCACGGGAGGGTCAGAACGAGCAGTACTTC; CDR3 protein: CASSREGQNEQYF
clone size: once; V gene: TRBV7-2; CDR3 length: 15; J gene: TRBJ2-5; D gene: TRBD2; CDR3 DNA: TGTGCCAGCAGCCCACAGACTAGCGGCCTAGGGACCCAGTACTTC; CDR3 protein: CASSPQTSGLGTQYF
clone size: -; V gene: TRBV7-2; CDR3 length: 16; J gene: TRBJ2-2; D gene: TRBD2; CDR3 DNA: TGTGCCAGCAGCTTAGTGTTGGCGGGAGCGGGCGGGGAGCTGTTTTTT; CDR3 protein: CASSLVLAGAGGELFF
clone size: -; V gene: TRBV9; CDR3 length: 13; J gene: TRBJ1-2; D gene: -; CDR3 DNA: TGTGCCAGCACCGAGGGAGACCACTATGGCTACACCTTC; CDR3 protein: CASTEGDHYGYTF
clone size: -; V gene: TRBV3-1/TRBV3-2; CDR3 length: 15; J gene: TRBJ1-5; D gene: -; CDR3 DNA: TGTGCCAGCAGCCAAGGAACGGGGGGCAATCAGCCCCAGCATTTT; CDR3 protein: CASSQGTGGNQPQHF
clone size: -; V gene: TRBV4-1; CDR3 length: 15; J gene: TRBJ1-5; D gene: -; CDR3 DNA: TGCGCCAGCAGCCAAGATTGGATAGGTTATCAGCCCCAGCATTTT; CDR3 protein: CASSQDWIGYQPQHF
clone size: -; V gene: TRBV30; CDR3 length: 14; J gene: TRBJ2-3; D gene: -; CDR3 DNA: TGTGCCTGGAGCCCTAAGGCCCTAGAGGATACGCAGTATTTT; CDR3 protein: CAWSPKALEDTQYF
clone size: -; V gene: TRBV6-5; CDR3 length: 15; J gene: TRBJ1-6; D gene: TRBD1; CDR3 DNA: TGTGCCAGCAGTTTTGACAGGGGTAATAATTCACCCCTCCACTTT; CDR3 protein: CASSFDRGNNSPLHF
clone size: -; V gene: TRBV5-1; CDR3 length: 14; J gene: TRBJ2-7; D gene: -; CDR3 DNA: TGCGCCAGCAGCTTTGACAGGCTTAGGAACGAGCAGTACTTC; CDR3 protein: CASSFDRLRNEQYF
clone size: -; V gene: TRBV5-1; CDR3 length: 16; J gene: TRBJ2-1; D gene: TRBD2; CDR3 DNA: TGCGCCAGCAGCTTTAGCGGGAGTGGCTCCTACAATGAGCAGTTCTTC; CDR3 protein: CASSFSGSGSYNEQFF
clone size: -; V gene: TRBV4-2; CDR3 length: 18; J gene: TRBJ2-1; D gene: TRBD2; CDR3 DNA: TGTGCCAGCAGCCAAGATCCGCCGACGGGACTAGCGACCCATGAGCAGTTCTTC; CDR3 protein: CASSQDPPTGLATHEQFF
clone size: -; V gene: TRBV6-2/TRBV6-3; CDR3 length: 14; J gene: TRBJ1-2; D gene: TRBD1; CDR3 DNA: TGTGCCAGCAGTACATGGGACAGTAACTATGGCTACACCTTC; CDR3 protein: CASSTWDSNYGYTF
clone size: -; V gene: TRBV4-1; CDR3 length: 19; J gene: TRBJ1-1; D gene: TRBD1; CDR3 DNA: TGCGCCAGCAGCCAAGGGAGACAGGGCTTAACTCCCATGAACACTGAAGCTTTCTTT; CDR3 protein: CASSQGRQGLTPMNTEAFF
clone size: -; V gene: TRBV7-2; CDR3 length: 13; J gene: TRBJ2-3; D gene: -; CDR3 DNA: TGTGCCAGCAGCTTAGCCTTAGCGGATACGCAGTATTTT; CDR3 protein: CASSLALADTQYF
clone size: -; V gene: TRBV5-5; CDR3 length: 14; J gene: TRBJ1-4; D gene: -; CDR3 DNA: TGTGCCAGCAGCTTTAGGGCAACTAATGAAAAACTGTTTTTT; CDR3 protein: CASSFRATNEKLFF
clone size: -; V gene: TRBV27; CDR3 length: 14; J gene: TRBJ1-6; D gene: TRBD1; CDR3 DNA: TGTGCCAGCAGTTACAGGGGAGGTAATTCACCCCTCCACTTT; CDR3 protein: CASSYRGGNSPLHF